The present T cell receptor beta chain was sequenced within a study of CD8+ T cells in alopecia areata. Broader study findings: The study also sequences resident alphabeta T cells of normal skin in scalp samples. Across lesional scalp, and particularly alopecia totalis/universalis, clonality surpassed that of normal scalp. Patients displayed less clarity in TCR sharing than mice, a finding possibly related to HLA.

As to this clone: Its antigen remains unknown.

Both CD4+ and CD8+ T cells were separated by sorting PBMCs. V dropped 7 bases and J dropped 2; count of bases not matched to a gene: 15. Germline-derived CDR1 and CDR2 are SGHDT and YYEEEE. The CDR3 length is 16 residues. Extraction and reverse transcription of RNA yielded cDNA as the sequencing template. Clones were sequenced by immunoSEQ multiplex PCR, and TCRdb holds only the in-frame ones, with some missing. The table has about 140,000 clones, around 57% seen once; the top ten hold 4.8%. Sample: CD4+ T cells sorted from blood. The receptor comes from a human donor in good health. The J gene is TRBJ2-7, the V gene TRBV5-6; 7 bases match TRBD1. DNA of the CDR3: TGTGCCAGCCAGAGCCTCCGGGACAGAAAAACCTACGAGCAGTACTTC. Amino acids: CASQSLRDRKTYEQYF. The entire variable domain, with the rest obtained from reference TRBV5-6 and TRBJ2-7, is as follows: DAGVTQSPTHLIKTRGQQVTLRCSPKSGHDTVSWYQQALGQGPQFIFQYYEEEERQRGNFPDRFSGHQFPNYSSELNVNALLLGDSALYLCASQSLRDRKTYEQYFGPGTRLTVT.